The 3 T cell receptor beta chains presented below share a single source sample, sequenced in a study of blood T cell repertoires in COVID-19. TCRdb's table, derived via immunoSEQ multiplex PCR, lists solely in-frame clones and lacks some. The sample has about 170,000 clones, approximately 86% seen once. The sequenced sample consisted of peripheral blood. These TCRs come from a man aged 70-80 years with acute or convalescent COVID-19.

CDR3 loop: CASSSNQGAGTF. The CDR3 DNA reads as TGTGCCAGTAGTTCCAACCAGGGGGCCGGCACCTTC. V is TRBV19 and J is TRBJ1-2, with TRBD1 matching 8 bases. Germline V gene data show CDR1 as LNHDA and CDR2 as SQIVND (reference sequence). The CDR3 spans 12 residues. Trimming took 5 bases from V and 13 from J; bases not matched to a gene: 9. Drawing the rest from reference TRBV19 and TRBJ1-2, the complete variable domain is DGGITQSPKYLFRKEGQNVTLSCEQNLNHDAMYWYRQDPGQGLRLIYYSQIVNDFQKGDIAEGYSVSREKKESFPLTVTSAQKNPTAFYLCASSSNQGAGTFGSGTRLTVV.

The rearrangement links TRBV24-1 to TRBJ2-1; 16 positions agree with TRBD2. This CDR3 spans 19 amino acids. The ends lost 9 bases at V and 10 bases at J; junction bases unmatched: 20. Germline CDR1 KGHDR, CDR2 SFDVKD. In nucleotides, the CDR3 is TGTGCCACCCTCCCGGCCGGGACTAGCGGGAGGGAGGGAATGAACGAGCAGTTCTTC. It encodes CATLPAGTSGREGMNEQFF.

This clone has only a few counts. Other nucleotide sequences from this sample produce the same CDR3. The chain recombines TRBV5-1 with TRBJ1-1; TRBD1 is a possible D gene (5 bases). This CDR3 contains 13 residues. Germline lookup yields CDR1 SGHRS and CDR2 YFSETQ. Trimming left V 1 base short and J 1 base short, with 5 bases between. CDR3 loop: CASSLQGNTEAFF. For the CDR3, the DNA is TGCGCCAGCAGCTTGCAGGGGAACACTGAAGCTTTCTTT.